The 15 T cell receptor beta chains below come from one sample, sequenced in a study of shared clonotypes between healthy human individuals (dated by TCRdb to 2020 to 2021). Library preparation was by the immunoSEQ multiplex PCR assay. As stored in TCRdb, this immuneACCESS dataset retains in-frame rearrangements with V and J assigned. A fraction of the clones does not appear; measured against another copy, unresolved V genes explain less than half of the discrepancy, and the remainder lacks a known reason. This sample comprises about 1,500,000 clones, roughly 96% of them detected only once. The ten largest clones represent 1% to 1.5% of the sample. The sample consisted of naive CD4+ T cells sorted from blood. The sample's cell subset or site, from its label and the paper: CD45RA+ positively selected. These TCRs come from a man aged 25 to 45 in good health.

The chain links TRBV6-6 to TRBJ2-3; D not certain. This CDR3 spans 13 amino acids. Germline V gives CDR1 MNHNY, CDR2 SVGAGI (reference sequence). V dropped 1 base and J dropped 2 bases, with 4 bases sitting between them. As DNA, the CDR3 is TGTGCCAGCAGTTACTTATCCACAGATACGCAGTATTTT. This translates into CASSYLSTDTQYF.

The V call is TRBV5-4, the J call TRBJ1-5, with a possible D match to TRBD1 (5 bases). Deletions cut 3 bases from V and 9 bases from J, with 16 bases between. The CDR3 is made up of 14 amino acids. Germline CDR1 and CDR2: SGHNT and YYREEE (reference sequence). The CDR3 reads CASSSGLGTMPQHF. CDR3 DNA: TGTGCCAGCAGCTCCGGATTGGGGACGATGCCCCAGCATTTT.

V and J are TRBV9 and TRBJ1-1; 7 nucleotides align to TRBD1. CDR1 and CDR2 from the germline V gene are SGDLS and YYNGEE. V lost 1 base to trimming and J lost 4 bases; unmatched junction nucleotides: 10. There are 16 residues in the CDR3. In DNA, the CDR3 is TGTGCCAGCAGCGTAATACAGGGTGCAGGGGGCACTGAAGCTTTCTTT. The encoded protein is CASSVIQGAGGTEAFF.

J is TRBJ1-3 and V is TRBV5-1, with D uncertain. The CDR3 covers 14 residues. V was clipped by 0 bases and J by 6 bases, with 10 bases between them. Germline loops: CDR1 SGHRS, CDR2 YFSETQ. The CDR3 region has the DNA TGCGCCAGCAGCTTGGCGATCGGGAAAAACACCATATATTTT. It translates to CASSLAIGKNTIYF.

This clone was seen a handful of times. The rearrangement joins TRBV5-4 to TRBJ2-7; D may match TRBD1 or TRBD2 (5 bases each). V lost 4 bases, J lost 3 bases, and 14 bases lay in between. Germline CDR1 and CDR2: SGHNT and YYREEE (reference sequence). The CDR3 covers 14 residues. The CDR3 nucleotides read TGTGCCAGCAGCCGTCGTGGGACCGTCTACGAGCAGTACTTC. It yields the protein CASSRRGTVYEQYF.

A note on this clone: This CDR3 is also generated by other DNA sequences in the sample. V is TRBV2 and J is TRBJ2-1; TRBD1 matches 9 bases. This CDR3 comprises 13 residues. With V trimmed by 6 bases and J by 4 bases, 1 base remained unmatched. Germline assignment: CDR1 SNHLY and CDR2 FYNNEI. CDR3 DNA sequence: TGTGCCAGCAGGGGACAGGGTTACAATGAGCAGTTCTTC. It yields the protein CASRGQGYNEQFF.

As DNA, the CDR3 is TGTGCCAGCAGTAAGGGGGCAGGCGCCTACGAGCAGTACTTC. Protein: CASSKGAGAYEQYF. V is TRBV6-6 and J is TRBJ2-7, with 7 nucleotides matching TRBD1. After removal of 5 bases from V and 2 bases from J, the junction contained 6 bases not matched to a gene. There are 14 residues in the CDR3. Germline values: CDR1 MNHNY, CDR2 SVGAGI (reference sequence).

Here the CDR3 reads CASSSGDRGQETQYF. The CDR3 nucleotides read TGTGCCAGCAGCTCCGGGGACAGGGGCCAAGAGACCCAGTACTTC. The rearrangement links TRBV7-3 to TRBJ2-5; TRBD1 agrees at 10 bases. The CDR3 is 15 amino acids. V lost 4 bases, J lost 1 base, and 3 bases stayed unmatched. In germline, CDR1 is SGHTA, CDR2 FQGTGA. The full variable domain, its missing parts supplied by reference TRBV7-3 and TRBJ2-5, is GAGVSQTPSNKVTEKGKYVELRCDPISGHTALYWYRQSLGQGPEFLIYFQGTGAADDSGLPNDRFFAVRPEGSVSTLKIQRTERGDSAVYLCASSSGDRGQETQYFGPGTRLLVL.

The chain recombines TRBV30 with TRBJ2-2; 10 bases map to TRBD1. In germline, CDR1 is GTSNPN, CDR2 SVGIG (reference sequence). This CDR3 spans 14 amino acids. After removal of 8 bases from V and 4 bases from J, the junction contained 7 bases not matched to a gene. The CDR3 sequence: CARTTGGLTGELFF. CDR3 in DNA: TGTGCCCGCACGACAGGGGGCCTCACCGGGGAGCTGTTTTTT.

The chain carries TRBV5-1 and TRBJ2-3, with 13 bases identical to TRBD2. The CDR3 consists of 18 residues. CDR1 is SGHRS, CDR2 YFSETQ, per germline. With 4 bases clipped from V and 2 bases from J, the junction kept 10 bases outside the gene matches. The CDR3 DNA sequence: TGCGCCAGCAGCACCCCCCCGGGACTAGCGGGAACCACAGATACGCAGTATTTT. Amino acid sequence: CASSTPPGLAGTTDTQYF.

CDR3 sequence: CASTGRGGRSSTKITDTQYF. The CDR3 region has the DNA TGCGCCAGCACTGGGCGGGGCGGGAGGTCCTCGACTAAAATCACAGATACGCAGTATTTT. The chain couples TRBV10-2 to TRBJ2-3; 8 positions agree with TRBD2. CDR1 and CDR2 from the germline V gene are WSHSY and SAAADI. J lost 2 bases, V lost 7 bases, and 23 bases had no gene match. The CDR3 sequence is 20 residues long.

The chain combines TRBV18 with TRBJ2-1; 9 bases align to TRBD2. CDR1 is KGHSH, CDR2 LQKENI, per germline. The CDR3 extends over 14 amino acids. The J segment lost 4 bases and the V segment lost 5 bases, leaving 3 bases of the junction unmatched. The CDR3 coding sequence is TGTGCCAGCTCAGAGACTAGCGGTTACAATGAGCAGTTCTTC. This codes for CASSETSGYNEQFF.

A word on this clone: Other DNA variants within this sample encode the same CDR3. The chain recombines TRBV18 with TRBJ2-1, with 10 bases identical to TRBD2. This CDR3 contains 16 residues. The germline CDR1 and CDR2 sequences are KGHSH and LQKENI. The V segment lost 3 bases and the J segment 2 bases; nucleotides outside the gene matches: 4. CDR3 sequence (DNA): TGTGCCAGCTCACCGCCGCTAGCGGGGGCCTACAATGAGCAGTTCTTC. Its translation: CASSPPLAGAYNEQFF. The complete variable domain, with remaining parts taken from reference TRBV18 and TRBJ2-1, reads NAGVMQNPRHLVRRRGQEARLRCSPMKGHSHVYWYRQLPEEGLKFMVYLQKENIIDESGMPKERFSAEFPKEGPSILRIQQVVRGDSAAYFCASSPPLAGAYNEQFFGPGTRLTVL.

This chain connects TRBV14 to TRBJ2-7; possibly TRBD1 or TRBD2 for D (5 bases each). The CDR3 sequence is 13 residues long. Germline CDR1 SGHDN, CDR2 FVKESK. V was pared by 4 bases and J by 2 bases, with 9 bases between. This chain's CDR3 is CASSPGPAYEQYF. CDR3 nucleotides: TGTGCCAGCAGCCCGGGACCTGCCTACGAGCAGTACTTC. The whole variable domain, filled in from reference TRBV14 and TRBJ2-7, reads EAGVTQFPSHSVIEKGQTVTLRCDPISGHDNLYWYRRVMGKEIKFLLHFVKESKQDESGMPNNRFLAERTGGTYSTLKVQPAELEDSGVYFCASSPGPAYEQYFGPGTRLTVT.

This clone was seen a single time. V usage is TRBV5-1 and J usage is TRBJ2-7, with TRBD2 matching over 7 bases. The J segment lost 7 bases and the V segment lost 3 bases, leaving 13 bases of the junction unmatched. The length of the CDR3 is 15 residues. Germline CDR1 is SGHRS and CDR2 is YFSETQ. The CDR3 region is CASSSGEGLVGEQYF. CDR3 sequence (DNA): TGCGCCAGCAGCTCTGGGGAGGGCCTGGTGGGGGAGCAGTACTTC.